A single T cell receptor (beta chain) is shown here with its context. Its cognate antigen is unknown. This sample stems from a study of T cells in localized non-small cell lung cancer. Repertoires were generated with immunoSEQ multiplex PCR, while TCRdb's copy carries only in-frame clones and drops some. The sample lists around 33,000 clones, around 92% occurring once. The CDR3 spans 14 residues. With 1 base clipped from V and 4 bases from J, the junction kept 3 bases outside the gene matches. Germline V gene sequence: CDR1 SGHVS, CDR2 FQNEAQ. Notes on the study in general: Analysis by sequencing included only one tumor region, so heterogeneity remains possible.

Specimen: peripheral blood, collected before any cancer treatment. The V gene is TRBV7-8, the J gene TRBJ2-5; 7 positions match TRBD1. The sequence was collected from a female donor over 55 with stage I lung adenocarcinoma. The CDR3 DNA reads TGTGCCAGCAGCTTAGGGGCAGGGGGAGAGACCCAGTACTTC. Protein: CASSLGAGGETQYF.